Below are 21 T cell receptor beta chains sequenced from a single sample in a study of blood T cell repertoires in COVID-19. TCRdb's table, derived via immunoSEQ multiplex PCR, lists solely in-frame clones and lacks some. The sample lists about 230,000 clones, around 84% occurring once. Sequencing used peripheral blood. The receptors come from a man over 45 with COVID-19, enrolled during active disease.

This clone was observed a handful of times. J is TRBJ1-1 and V is TRBV19; perhaps TRBD1 as D (5 bases). The CDR3 is made up of 16 amino acids. From germline, CDR1 is LNHDA and CDR2 SQIVND (reference sequence). The germline V and J ends were trimmed by 1 base and 0 bases, with 12 bases remaining between them. The CDR3 reads CASSIGGVSMNTEAFF. CDR3 sequence (DNA): TGTGCCAGTAGTATAGGGGGGGTTAGCATGAACACTGAAGCTTTCTTT.

The chain couples TRBV2 to TRBJ2-3; possible D gene TRBD2, 7 bases. V was shortened by 10 bases and J by 2 bases, with 22 bases between the two germline ends. The CDR3 has 16 residues. Germline loops: CDR1 SNHLY, CDR2 FYNNEI. The CDR3 reads CATCPGGGGITDTQYF. For the CDR3, the DNA is TGTGCCACCTGCCCGGGGGGCGGGGGAATCACAGATACGCAGTATTTT.

The J gene is TRBJ2-1, the V gene TRBV10-3, with 9 bases lining up with TRBD1. CDR1 and CDR2 (germline): ENHRY, SYGVKD. The CDR3 runs to 16 residues. With 7 bases clipped from V and 7 bases from J, the junction kept 14 bases outside the gene matches. The CDR3: CAITRDGTGSGNEQFF. The CDR3 coding sequence is TGTGCCATCACCCGCGACGGGACAGGGAGTGGGAATGAGCAGTTCTTC.

The chain carries TRBV7-2 and TRBJ1-5, with D maybe TRBD1 (5 bases). The germline V gene encodes CDR1 SGHTA and CDR2 FQGNSA. The CDR3 totals 16 residues. Trimming took off 3 bases at V and 1 base at J, with 13 bases between the two ends. Written as DNA, the CDR3 is TGTGCCAGCAGCTTCAGTGGCAGGGCGAGCAATCAGCCCCAGCATTTT. This translates into CASSFSGRASNQPQHF.

The V gene is TRBV5-1, the J gene TRBJ2-7, with 11 nucleotides matching TRBD2. CDR3 length equals 15 residues. Trimming took 1 base from V and 0 from J; bases not matched to a gene: 0. The V gene's germline CDR1 is SGHRS and CDR2 YFSETQ. The CDR3 loop is CASSLLAGGSYEQYF. The CDR3 DNA reads TGCGCCAGCAGCTTGCTAGCGGGAGGCTCCTACGAGCAGTACTTC.

This clone was counted a single time. The V gene is TRBV29-1, the J gene TRBJ2-3, with 13 bases lining up with TRBD2. The germline gives CDR1 SQVTM, CDR2 ANQGSEA. The CDR3 is 13 amino acids. V was clipped by 7 bases and J by 6 bases; unmatched bases: 4. The CDR3 here is CSAGTSGVDTQYF. CDR3 bases: TGCAGCGCCGGGACTAGCGGGGTTGATACGCAGTATTTT.

The V call is TRBV5-6, the J call TRBJ1-4, with 10 bases lining up with TRBD1. Per germline, CDR1 SGHDT and CDR2 YYEEEE. After removal of 0 bases from V and 8 bases from J, the junction contained 1 base not matched to a gene. The CDR3 contains 14 residues. The CDR3 DNA sequence: TGTGCCAGCAGCTTGGGGGACAGGGGCGAAAAACTGTTTTTT. This encodes CASSLGDRGEKLFF.

The rearrangement uses TRBV5-4 and TRBJ1-2, with D possibly being TRBD1 (6 bases). Trimming left V 4 bases short and J 6 bases short, with 13 bases between. The CDR3 has 13 residues. In germline, CDR1 is SGHNT, CDR2 YYREEE (reference sequence). The CDR3 loop reads CASSEQGLDGYTF. In nucleotides, the CDR3 is TGTGCCAGCAGCGAACAGGGTCTCGATGGCTACACCTTC.

The genes are TRBV9 and TRBJ2-7, with 7 bases fitting TRBD2. V lost 4 bases to trimming and J lost 3 bases; unmatched junction nucleotides: 10. The length of the CDR3 is 15 residues. From germline, CDR1 is SGDLS and CDR2 YYNGEE. CDR3 in DNA: TGTGCCAGCAGCAACGGCGGGACTATGGTCTACGAGCAGTACTTC. Amino acid sequence: CASSNGGTMVYEQYF.

This chain links TRBV29-1 with TRBJ1-2; 10 bases line up with TRBD1. The J segment lost 3 bases and the V segment lost 7 bases, leaving 8 bases of the junction unmatched. CDR1 is SQVTM and CDR2 is ANQGSEA in the germline V gene. The CDR3 runs 14 residues. CDR3 in amino acids: CSAHGGTGDYGYTF. The CDR3 DNA is TGCAGCGCCCACGGGGGGACAGGGGACTATGGCTACACCTTC.

This clone has more than one count but fewer than ten. The rearrangement uses TRBV6-2 or TRBV6-3 and TRBJ1-2, with 10 bases that match TRBD1. J lost 4 bases, V lost 2 bases, and 7 bases had no gene match. The CDR3 has 16 residues. Per germline, CDR1 MNHEY and CDR2 SVGEGT. The CDR3 spells CASSYVDRGRVYGYTF. CDR3 DNA: TGTGCCAGCAGTTACGTTGACAGGGGGCGAGTCTATGGCTACACCTTC.

This clone was seen only a few times. The V gene is TRBV18, the J gene TRBJ2-2, with 7 bases that match TRBD1. Germline trimming cut 5 bases from V and 4 bases from J; bases unmatched to any gene: 13. The CDR3 totals 17 residues. The germline V gene has CDR1 KGHSH and CDR2 LQKENI. CDR3 sequence reads: CASSRLGQVSVTGELFF. The CDR3 coding sequence is TGTGCCAGCTCAAGATTAGGACAGGTTTCGGTCACCGGGGAGCTGTTTTTT.

The chain joins TRBV10-2 to TRBJ2-1, with D possibly matching TRBD2 (5 bases). Looked up from germline, CDR1 is WSHSY and CDR2 is SAAADI. The CDR3 length is 13 residues. V was shortened by 7 bases and J by 10 bases, with 17 bases between the two germline ends. CDR3 sequence: CASIETTVGEQFF. The CDR3 DNA sequence: TGCGCCAGCATAGAGACTACAGTCGGCGAGCAGTTCTTC.

V gene TRBV5-6 combines with J gene TRBJ2-1, with TRBD2 as a possible D gene (5 bases). The CDR3 is made up of 13 amino acids. Trimming removed 2 bases at V and 5 bases at J, with 8 bases between. The germline V gene has CDR1 SGHDT and CDR2 YYEEEE. The CDR3 protein is CASSFPSHNEQFF. The DNA of the CDR3 is TGTGCCAGCAGCTTTCCTAGCCACAATGAGCAGTTCTTC.

The genes are TRBV15 and TRBJ1-4; TRBD1 agrees at 7 bases. CDR1 is LNHNV and CDR2 is YYDKDF in the germline V gene (reference sequence). The trim removed 0 bases at V and 5 bases at J, leaving 3 bases unmatched. The CDR3 extends over 15 amino acids. The CDR3 here is CATSREGQPNEKLFF. Here the CDR3 DNA reads TGTGCCACCAGCAGAGAGGGACAGCCGAATGAAAAACTGTTTTTT.

V and J are TRBV29-1 and TRBJ1-2; D call uncertain. Deletions cut 7 bases from V and 2 bases from J, with 8 bases between. The length of the CDR3 is 11 residues. In germline, CDR1 is SQVTM, CDR2 ANQGSEA. CDR3 coding DNA: TGCAGCGCCGCGAGCAACTATGGCTACACCTTC. Translated: CSAASNYGYTF.

Details on this clone: Sequence at one end of the junction differs from germline and may be a read error. In the same sample, other DNA sequences code for this CDR3. This chain links TRBV6-5 with TRBJ2-7; 7 bases line up with TRBD1. Germline V gene data show CDR1 as MNHEY and CDR2 as SVGAGI. The CDR3 is 13 residues long. DNA for the CDR3: TGTGCCAGCAGTTCCTGGGACAGCCACGAACAGTACTTC. Translated, it gives CASSSWDSHEQYF.

The gene calls are TRBV19 and TRBJ1-5, with TRBD1 matching over 7 bases. Germline-derived CDR1 and CDR2 are LNHDA and SQIVND (reference sequence). V dropped 5 bases and J dropped 6; count of bases not matched to a gene: 10. This CDR3 spans 15 amino acids. Here the CDR3 reads CASSSATGNGQPQHF. CDR3 nucleotides: TGTGCCAGTAGTTCCGCGACAGGGAATGGTCAGCCCCAGCATTTT.

This chain connects TRBV5-4 to TRBJ1-3; D gene ambiguous. Germline lookup yields CDR1 SGHNT and CDR2 YYREEE (reference sequence). This CDR3 region has 14 residues. Trimming pared 0 bases from V and 0 bases from J, leaving 4 bases between. The CDR3: CASSLDSSGNTIYF. CDR3 DNA: TGTGCCAGCAGCTTGGACAGCTCTGGAAACACCATATATTTT.

This clone appeared once. The rearrangement joins TRBV7-9 to TRBJ2-1; possible D gene TRBD1, 5 bases. CDR3 length equals 15 residues. Germline values: CDR1 SEHNR, CDR2 FQNEAQ (reference sequence). Trimming took 2 bases from V and 8 from J, leaving 16 bases between them. CDR3 amino acids: CASSLQGFWLDEQFF. As DNA, the CDR3 is TGTGCCAGCAGCTTACAGGGTTTCTGGCTAGATGAGCAGTTCTTC.

The chain links TRBV7-9 to TRBJ2-7; 9 bases agree with TRBD2. Germline assignment: CDR1 SEHNR and CDR2 FQNEAQ (reference sequence). The CDR3 extends over 13 amino acids. V gave up 4 bases and J gave up 6 bases; unmatched junction bases: 4. The CDR3 DNA follows: TGTGCCAGCAGCTCATTACTAGCGGGCGAGCAGTACTTC. As protein: CASSSLLAGEQYF.